The clone carrying this T cell receptor beta chain occurred once. The V end was cut by 0 bases, the J end by 6 bases, with 7 bases between. CDR3 length: 13 amino acids. CDR1 MGHRA and CDR2 YSYEKL come from the germline V gene. This entry comes from a study of blood T cell repertoires in COVID-19. Overall study: Material from acute and convalescent COVID-19 was sourced from the United States, Italy and Spain. T cells, B-cell-depleted T cells, or PBMCs provided the cDNA or gDNA that served as material.

Under the authors' procedure: Reference gene primer amplification yielded estimated nucleated cell counts. The data were produced by immunoSEQ multiplex PCR, yet TCRdb's version contains in-frame clones alone and is incomplete. The V and J calls and clone size come from that table; D and trimming were worked out from the DNA. The sample gives around 100,000 clones, 85% to 90% of which show up once; approximately 15% is in the top ten. The rearrangement links TRBV4-1 to TRBJ2-3; no firm D call. The receptor was derived from a human donor in a cohort sampled during active COVID-19. The sequenced sample was peripheral blood. CDR3 protein: CASSQDNGDTQYF. CDR3 sequence (DNA): TGCGCCAGCAGCCAAGATAACGGGGATACGCAGTATTTT.